Ten or more counts support the clone carrying this T cell receptor beta chain. What it recognizes is unknown. These data belong to a study of human T cells and chemical hapten exposure. Study information: Weekly administration of diphenylcyclopropenone to the scalp of patients continued throughout the approximately 23-week study. Patch tests of 0.01% DPC on the upper back were read at 6 days. Overall study findings and caveats: Relative to controls, expanded TCRs formed significantly more large CDR3 similarity clusters.

Time point noted: patch test 1, 2 weeks after DPC sensitization. The treatment denotes: therapeutic diphenylcyclopropenone sensitization with weekly scalp DPC. Unfractionated whole blood served as the source for total RNA extraction. TCRdb analysed the RACE reads with MiXCR anew, one entry per CDR3 protein. The sample comprises fewer than 95,000 distinct CDR3 sequences, 10% of which are singletons, and approximately 2.2% rests with the top ten. CDR3 length: 13 residues. Germline V gene sequence: CDR1 MGHRA, CDR2 YSYEKL. The ends were cut back, 4 bases at V and 6 bases at J, with 12 bases in the middle.

Sample: whole blood, taken in connection with sensitization to the hapten diphenylcyclopropenone (DPC). V is TRBV4-1 and J is TRBJ1-2; tentative D call: TRBD1 (6 bases). The TCR originated in a man between 35 and 55 years old with alopecia areata. Some clones in this sample may be carry-over from other donors' samples. The CDR3 is CASSLRAGDGYTF. The CDR3 nucleotides are TGCGCCAGCAGCCTCAGGGCAGGGGATGGCTACACCTTC.